Sequencing of this T cell receptor (beta chain) was carried out in a study of blood T cells in healthy people across ages (dated by TCRdb to between 2014 and 2016). For context, the study as a whole: In model experiments, template switching captured roughly one uniquely barcoded TCR beta cDNA molecule for every two T cells. Age-related changes in TCR beta repertoire diversity were measured in the study by deep sequencing normalized with unique cDNA molecular identifiers. Donors were grouped into four age groups: young (average roughly 15 years), middle-aged (about 38), aged (around 62) and long-lived (82). Donors of different ages were randomly distributed across sequencing lanes to avoid experimental bias. The study analyzed two additional independent replicas of 1 million unique cDNA reads from the same blood draw for two donors, one aged 18 to 30 and one aged 80 or older. Points the paper makes about the study in general: A strong correlation was found between observed TCR beta diversity and the percentage of naive T cells measured by flow cytometry. Estimates of total diversity based on one million sequenced T cells were regarded as lower bounds and as underestimates. Because the CMV infection status of the donors was unknown, age-related changes in expanded clonotypes may potentially have been confounded. Compared with the aged group, more naive CD4+ T cells, fewer expanded clones and increased TCR diversity were shown by the long-lived group, suggesting age selection. As age increased, observed TCR beta diversity per million T cells dropped in a roughly linear way, and a significant reduction was already evident by age about 40. Because profiling used bulk unsorted PBMCs, naive and antigen-experienced compartments could not be compared conclusively.

With regard to this clonotype: Which antigen it targets is not known. No base qualities exist here, and no much larger clone lies one base off it.

The roughly 37 donors, aged 6 to 90 years, were systemically healthy Caucasian individuals from Russia. Approximately 9 milliliters of peripheral blood were collected from each donor into EDTA-treated Vacutainer tubes. Ficoll-Paque density-gradient centrifugation was used to isolate PBMCs, with at least 6.5 million per sample. Total RNA was extracted from PBMCs with Trizol reagent, with at least 5.5 micrograms obtained per sample. For every donor, flow cytometry on a PBMC aliquot measured the percentage of naive CD45RAhigh/CD27high T cells. CDR1 and CDR2 are read off the germline V gene as MGHRA and YSYEKL. Counted from cysteine to phenylalanine, this CDR3 has 15 amino acids. This entry keeps only the CDR3 DNA: 45 bases, framed from base 1. V loses 2 bases at its end and J loses 10 bases; junction bases beyond the gene matches: 13. The method was 5' RACE. Sequencing took place on an Illumina HiSeq 2500. A second PCR of about 6 to 11 cycles was performed with a sample-barcoded 5' primer and a J-beta primer mix. Each TCR beta cDNA molecule received a unique molecular identifier from a template-switch 5' adaptor carrying 12 random nucleotides. At least 2.5 million CDR3-containing paired-end reads were obtained from each sample. First-strand cDNA was synthesized from all RNA with the Mint cDNA synthesis kit, primed by a TRBC-specific oligonucleotide. All cDNA was treated with uracil-DNA glycosylase and then went through a first 18-cycle PCR with the universal primers M1SS and BC2_uni_R. Processing in the source paper ran as follows. For normalization, 1 million high-quality reads were randomly selected from each sample, with every read carrying a distinct molecular identifier. Reads with shared molecular identifiers were discarded instead of being binned into consensus sequences. MiTCR, run with a Q25 quality threshold and the strictest error-elimination algorithm, handled CDR3 identification, clonotype clustering and error correction. A nonparametric unseen species model with Euler transformation was used to estimate lower-bound total TCR beta diversity. TCRdb trimmed public reads at Q25 via fastp, called clones via MiXCR and kept in-frame beta chains. CDR3 protein sequences are deduplicated, and each keeps its most common genes and DNA. The V and J calls come from TCRdb's annotation, not from the publication. A total of roughly 1.7 million distinct CDR3 sequences appear in this sample, roughly a third of them only once. The top ten hold about 10% of the sample.

The receptor comes from a woman aged 30 to 39 in good health. Material for sequencing was blood. The V gene is TRBV4-1 and the J gene is TRBJ1-2; 7 junctional bases match TRBD1. The DNA is as follows: TGCGCCAGCAGCCAATCCGACAGGGATGGGAATGACTACACCTTC. Its translation is CASSQSDRDGNDYTF.